This TCR beta chain is from a study of glioma-infiltrating T cells after dendritic cell vaccination. Study background: The vaccine used monocyte-derived dendritic cells pulsed overnight with autologous tumor lysate.

Produced via immunoSEQ multiplex PCR; TCRdb's table is partial and in-frame only. Of tens of thousands of clones in the sample, roughly four fifths were seen once. The CDR3 contains 13 residues. V trimming: 2 bases; J trimming: 5 bases; junction bases outside the gene matches: 2. Germline V gene lookup returns CDR1 MNHNY and CDR2 SVGAGI (reference sequence). A remark on this clone: In the same sample, other DNA sequences code for this CDR3.

Documented time point: after dendritic cell vaccination, including at tumor progression/relapse. Only patients with spare fresh-frozen tumor and over two years of follow-up were included. The sample in question was blood, obtained after dendritic cell vaccination. The origin of this receptor is a human donor with glioblastoma. The chain recombines TRBV6-6 with TRBJ2-5; 7 bases map to TRBD1. The CDR3 reads CASSYARGETQYF. As DNA, the CDR3 is TGTGCCAGCAGTTACGCCAGGGGGGAGACCCAGTACTTC.